This TCR beta chain was captured in a study of blood T cell repertoires in COVID-19. The wider study: Sites across the United States, Italy and Spain contributed samples from acute and convalescent COVID-19.

CDR1 and CDR2 (germline): SNHLY, FYNNEI. Trimming shortened V by 2 bases and J by 0 bases, and 14 bases separated the two germline ends. The CDR3 length is 17 residues. Original processing methods: For nucleated cells, counts were estimated from reference gene primer amplification. Assay: immunoSEQ multiplex PCR; the TCRdb copy retains only in-frame clones and omits some. The V and J calls and the clone size are those of that table, but D and trimming were determined from the DNA. The table lists about 42,000 clones, approximately 73% of them singletons, with roughly a quarter in the top ten. The genes are TRBV2 and TRBJ1-5; D is unclear. The receptor's source is a man at least 80 years old with acute or convalescent COVID-19. Sequencing was carried out using peripheral blood. The CDR3 reads CASSEIAAPTSNQPQHF. CDR3 nucleotide sequence: TGTGCCAGCAGTGAAATCGCGGCTCCTACTAGCAATCAGCCCCAGCATTTT.